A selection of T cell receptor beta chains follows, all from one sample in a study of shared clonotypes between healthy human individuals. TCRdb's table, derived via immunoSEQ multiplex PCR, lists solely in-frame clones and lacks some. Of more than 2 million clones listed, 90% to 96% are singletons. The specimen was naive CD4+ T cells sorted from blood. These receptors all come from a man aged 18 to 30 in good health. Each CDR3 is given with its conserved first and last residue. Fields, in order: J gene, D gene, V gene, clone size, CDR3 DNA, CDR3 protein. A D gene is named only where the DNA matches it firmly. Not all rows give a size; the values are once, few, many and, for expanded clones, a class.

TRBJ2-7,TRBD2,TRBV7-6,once,TGTGCCAGCAGCTTGGGGACTAGCCGAGGCTCCTACGAGCAGTACTTC,CASSLGTSRGSYEQYF
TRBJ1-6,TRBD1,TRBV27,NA,TGTGCCAGCAGGATCGGACAGGTTAATTCACCCCTCCACTTT,CASRIGQVNSPLHF
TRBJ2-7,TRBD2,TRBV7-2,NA,TGTGCCAGCAGCTTCGGCGGGAGCTTCTCCTACGAGCAGTACTTC,CASSFGGSFSYEQYF
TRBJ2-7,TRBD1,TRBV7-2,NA,TGTGCCAGCAGCTGGACCGGGACAGGGGTCTACGAGCAGTACTTC,CASSWTGTGVYEQYF
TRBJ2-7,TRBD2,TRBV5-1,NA,TGCGCCAGCAGCCTCGGGGGGGACTCCTACGAGCAGTACTTC,CASSLGGDSYEQYF
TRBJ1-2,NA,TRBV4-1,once,TGCGCCAGCAGCGGTACTGGGAACTATGGCTACACCTTC,CASSGTGNYGYTF
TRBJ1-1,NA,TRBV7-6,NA,TGTGCCAGCAGCTTAGAGACGGACACTGAAGCTTTCTTT,CASSLETDTEAFF
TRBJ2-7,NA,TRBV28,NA,TGTGCCAGCAGCCTAGGAAACTACGAGCAGTACTTC,CASSLGNYEQYF
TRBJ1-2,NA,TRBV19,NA,TGTGCCAGTAGTATCGGGGGGTCTGGCTACACCTTC,CASSIGGSGYTF
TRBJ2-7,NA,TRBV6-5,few,TGTGCCAGCAGGGGGTTGGGACCGCGCTACGAGCAGTACTTC,CASRGLGPRYEQYF
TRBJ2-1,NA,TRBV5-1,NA,TGCGCCAGCAGCTTAGACATGAACAATGAGCAGTTCTTC,CASSLDMNNEQFF
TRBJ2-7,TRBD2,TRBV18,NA,TGTGCCAGCTCACTGAGTAGCGGGAGCTCCTACGAGCAGTACTTC,CASSLSSGSSYEQYF
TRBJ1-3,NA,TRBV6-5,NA,TGTGCCAGCAGTGGACAGGGAAACACCATATATTTT,CASSGQGNTIYF
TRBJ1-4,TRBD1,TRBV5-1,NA,TGCGCCAGCAGCCGGGTGGCAGGGGGAGAAAAACTGTTTTTT,CASSRVAGGEKLFF
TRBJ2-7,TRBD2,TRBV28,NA,TGTGCCAGCAGCGGATCCGGGACTAGTCCGTACGAGCAGTACTTC,CASSGSGTSPYEQYF
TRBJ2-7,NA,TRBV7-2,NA,TGTGCCAGCGGAGGGGATTACTACGAGCAGTACTTC,CASGGDYYEQYF
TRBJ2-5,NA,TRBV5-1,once,TGCGCCAGCAGGGCAGGGCCTAGCAGCCAAGAGACCCAGTACTTC,CASRAGPSSQETQYF
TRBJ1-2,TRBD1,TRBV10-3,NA,TGTGCCATCAGTGAGTCGGTCCTGGGGCAGGGGGCTGATGGCTACACCTTC,CAISESVLGQGADGYTF
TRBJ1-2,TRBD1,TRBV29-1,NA,TGCAGCGTTGCAGGGACAGACTATGGCTACACCTTC,CSVAGTDYGYTF
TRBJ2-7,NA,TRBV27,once,TGTGCCAGCAGTATACTACCGGACTACGAGCAGTACTTC,CASSILPDYEQYF
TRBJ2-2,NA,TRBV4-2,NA,TGTGCCAGCAGCCAAGTTGGAATACCCACCGGGGAGCTGTTTTTT,CASSQVGIPTGELFF
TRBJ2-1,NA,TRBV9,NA,TGTGCCAGCAGCGTAGAAGGATTATCCTACAATGAGCAGTTCTTC,CASSVEGLSYNEQFF
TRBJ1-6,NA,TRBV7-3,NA,TGTGCCAGCAGCTTCGGAAGGGATTCACCCCTCCACTTT,CASSFGRDSPLHF
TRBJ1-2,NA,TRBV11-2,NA,TGTGCCAGCAGCTTAGCGGGCAGGTTCAACTATGGCTACACCTTC,CASSLAGRFNYGYTF
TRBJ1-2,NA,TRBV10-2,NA,TGCGCCACCGCGGGACATCCTCAATATGGCTACACCTTC,CATAGHPQYGYTF
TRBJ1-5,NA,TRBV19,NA,TGTGCCAGTAGTCGAGGGGTTATTAGGGATAGCAATCAGCCCCAGCATTTT,CASSRGVIRDSNQPQHF
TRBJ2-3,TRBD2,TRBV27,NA,TGTGCCAGCAGTTCCTTAGCGGGAGGGCCGCCAGATACGCAGTATTTT,CASSSLAGGPPDTQYF
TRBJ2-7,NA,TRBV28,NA,TGTGCCAGCAGTTTAGACAGCTCCTACGAGCAGTACTTC,CASSLDSSYEQYF
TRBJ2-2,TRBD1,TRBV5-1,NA,TGCGCCAGCAGCCGCGGACAGGCGAACACCGGGGAGCTGTTTTTT,CASSRGQANTGELFF
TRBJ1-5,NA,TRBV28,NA,TGTGCCAGCAGTTTCTTTTATGGAGATAGCAATCAGCCCCAGCATTTT,CASSFFYGDSNQPQHF
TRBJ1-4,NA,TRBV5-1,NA,TGCGCCAGCAGCTTGGATGCCAGAGCTAATGAAAAACTGTTTTTT,CASSLDARANEKLFF
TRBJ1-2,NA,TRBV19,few,TGTGCCAGTAGGTTTTCAGGGAACTATGGCTACACCTTC,CASRFSGNYGYTF
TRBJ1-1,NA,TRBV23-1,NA,TGCGCCAGCAGTCAACAGCCCGACACTGAAGCTTTCTTT,CASSQQPDTEAFF
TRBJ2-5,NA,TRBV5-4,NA,TGTGCCAGCAACTCTCGGGAGCGGGAGACCCAGTACTTC,CASNSRERETQYF
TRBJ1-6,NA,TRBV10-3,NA,TGTGCCATCAGTGAGGGCCTCCTGGTTGGATCACCCCTCCACTTT,CAISEGLLVGSPLHF
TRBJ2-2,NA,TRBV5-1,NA,TGCGCCAGCAGCCCCCTGACAGAACCTACCGGGGAGCTGTTTTTT,CASSPLTEPTGELFF
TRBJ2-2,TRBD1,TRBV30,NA,TGTGCCTGGACCAGGACAGGCTCTGTCGGGGAGCTGTTTTTT,CAWTRTGSVGELFF
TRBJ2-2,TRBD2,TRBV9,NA,TGTGCCAGCAGCGTAGCGGGGGGTACGTCCGGGGAGCTGTTTTTT,CASSVAGGTSGELFF
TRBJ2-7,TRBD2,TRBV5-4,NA,TGTGCCAGCAACCAAGCGGGAGGGCTAGGGGAGCAGTACTTC,CASNQAGGLGEQYF
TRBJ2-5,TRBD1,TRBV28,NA,TGTGCCAGCAGTAAACAGGGGGCGATAGAAAAGACCCAGTACTTC,CASSKQGAIEKTQYF
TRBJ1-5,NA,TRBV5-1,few,TGCGCCAGCAGCTTGGGACAGGATAGCAATCAGCCCCAGCATTTT,CASSLGQDSNQPQHF
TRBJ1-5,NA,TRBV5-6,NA,TGTGCCAGCAGCGTGTGGGGAGGAGGCAATCAGCCCCAGCATTTT,CASSVWGGGNQPQHF
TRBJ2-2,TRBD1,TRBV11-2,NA,TGTGCCAGCAGCCTAGACTACAGGGGGTTCATGTCGCGAGGCGCCGGGGAGCTGTTTTTT,CASSLDYRGFMSRGAGELFF
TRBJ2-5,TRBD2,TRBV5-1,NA,TGCGCCAGCAGTCCGGGGGGTATTGAGGAGACCCAGTACTTC,CASSPGGIEETQYF
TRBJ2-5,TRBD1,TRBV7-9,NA,TGTGCCAGCAGCTCATTGACAGGGGAAGAGACCCAGTACTTC,CASSSLTGEETQYF
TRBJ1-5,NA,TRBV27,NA,TGTGCCAGCAGTTCCGTGGGAAGATCGTCTGGTCAGCCCCAGCATTTT,CASSSVGRSSGQPQHF
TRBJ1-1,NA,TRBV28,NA,TGTGCCAGCAGTTTCCCGCAGGGGCAAGGCACTGAAGCTTTCTTT,CASSFPQGQGTEAFF
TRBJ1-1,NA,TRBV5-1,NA,TGCGCCAGCAGCTTCAGGGATGAAGCTTTCTTT,CASSFRDEAFF
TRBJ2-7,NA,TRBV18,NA,TGTGCCAGCTCACCGGTCCCAGGGGAGCAGTACTTC,CASSPVPGEQYF
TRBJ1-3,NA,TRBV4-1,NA,TGCGCCAGCAGCCAAGACGCTTGGTCGTCGGGGAACACCATATATTTT,CASSQDAWSSGNTIYF
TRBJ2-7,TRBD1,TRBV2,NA,TGTGCCAGCAGTGGCGGGACAGGGGCCTACGAGCAGTACTTC,CASSGGTGAYEQYF
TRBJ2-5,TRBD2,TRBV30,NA,TGTGCCTGGAGCAGGACTAGCGGCCCGGGGACCCAGTACTTC,CAWSRTSGPGTQYF
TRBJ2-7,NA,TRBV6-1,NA,TGTGCCAGCAGCCACGGAGCCTACGAGCAGTACTTC,CASSHGAYEQYF
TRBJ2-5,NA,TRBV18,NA,TGTGCCAGCTCACCGTCTTCGGGCTGGGAGACCCAGTACTTC,CASSPSSGWETQYF
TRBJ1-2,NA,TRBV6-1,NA,TGTGCCAGCAGTGAATACCCCGAAGGGGCCAACTATGGCTACACCTTC,CASSEYPEGANYGYTF
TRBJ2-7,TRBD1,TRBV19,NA,TGTGCCTCGAAGGGACAGGTTGACTACGAGCAGTACTTC,CASKGQVDYEQYF
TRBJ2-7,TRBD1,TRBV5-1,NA,TGCGCCAGCAGCTTGGAAGCAGGGGGAACCTACGAGCAGTACTTC,CASSLEAGGTYEQYF
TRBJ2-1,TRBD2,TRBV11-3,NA,TGTGCCAGCAGCTTTAGCGGGAGTACAGACAATGAGCAGTTCTTC,CASSFSGSTDNEQFF